This T cell receptor (beta chain) was identified during a study of blood T cells in healthy people across ages. Findings of the study overall: Age brought a roughly linear fall in TCR beta diversity measured per million T cells.

Primed by a sample-barcoded 5' primer and a J-beta primer mix, a second PCR proceeded for about 7 to 11 cycles. TCRdb independently ran MiXCR on the 5' RACE reads; one entry per CDR3 protein. The table records about 970,000 distinct CDR3 sequences, about 53% of them present only once. The CDR3 totals 13 residues. Turning to this clonotype: Antigen unknown. Compared with germline, one end of the junction differs, possibly owing to a read error.

This clonotype was sampled from an older woman in good health. The sample comprised blood. The chain combines TRBV12-3 or TRBV12-4 with TRBJ1-1; D not certain. This chain's CDR3 is CTSSRTENTEAFF. The CDR3 DNA reads as TGTACCAGCAGTCGGACGGAGAACACTGAAGCTTTCTTT.